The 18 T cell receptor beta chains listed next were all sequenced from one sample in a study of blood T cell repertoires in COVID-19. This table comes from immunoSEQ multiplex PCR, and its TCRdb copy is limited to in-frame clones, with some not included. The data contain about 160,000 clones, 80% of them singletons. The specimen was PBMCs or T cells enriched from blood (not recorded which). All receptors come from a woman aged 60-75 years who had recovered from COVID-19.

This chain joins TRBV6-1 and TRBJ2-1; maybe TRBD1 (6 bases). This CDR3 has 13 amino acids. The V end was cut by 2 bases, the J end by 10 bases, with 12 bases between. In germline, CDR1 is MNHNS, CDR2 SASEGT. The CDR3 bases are TGTGCCAGCAGTGAATATACAGGGAACGAGCAGTTCTTC. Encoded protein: CASSEYTGNEQFF.

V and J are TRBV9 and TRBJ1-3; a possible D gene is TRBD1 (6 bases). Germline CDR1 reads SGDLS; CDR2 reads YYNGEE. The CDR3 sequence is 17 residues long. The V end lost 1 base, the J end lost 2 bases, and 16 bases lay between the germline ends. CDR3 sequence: CASSVRYTGTTGNTIYF. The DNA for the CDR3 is TGTGCCAGCAGCGTAAGATATACAGGGACCACTGGAAACACCATATATTTT. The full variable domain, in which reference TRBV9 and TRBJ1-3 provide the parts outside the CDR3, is DSGVTQTPKHLITATGQRVTLRCSPRSGDLSVYWYQQSLDQGLQFLIQYYNGEERAKGNILERFSAQQFPDLHSELNLSSLELGDSALYFCASSVRYTGTTGNTIYFGEGSWLTVV.

This CDR3 is CASRSRTGASTNEKLFF. The CDR3 coding sequence is TGTGCCAGCAGGTCAAGGACAGGGGCGTCAACTAATGAAAAACTGTTTTTT. The chain employs TRBV13 and TRBJ1-4; 9 bases fit TRBD1. In germline, CDR1 is PRHDT, CDR2 FYEKMQ (reference sequence). This CDR3 is built from 17 residues. V trimming: 6 bases; J trimming: 0 bases; junction bases outside the gene matches: 8.

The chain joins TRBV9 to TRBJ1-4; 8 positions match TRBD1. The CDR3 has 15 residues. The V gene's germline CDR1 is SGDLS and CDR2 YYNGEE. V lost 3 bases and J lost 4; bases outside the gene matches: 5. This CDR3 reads CASSGQQGVNEKLFF. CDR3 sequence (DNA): TGTGCCAGCAGCGGCCAACAGGGGGTTAATGAAAAACTGTTTTTT.

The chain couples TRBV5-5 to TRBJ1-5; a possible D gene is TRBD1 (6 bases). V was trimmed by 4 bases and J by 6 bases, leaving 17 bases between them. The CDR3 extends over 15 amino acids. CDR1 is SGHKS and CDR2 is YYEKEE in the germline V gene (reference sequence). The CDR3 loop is CASSPIGGDGQPQHF. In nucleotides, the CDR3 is TGTGCCAGCAGCCCAATTGGGGGCGACGGTCAGCCCCAGCATTTT.

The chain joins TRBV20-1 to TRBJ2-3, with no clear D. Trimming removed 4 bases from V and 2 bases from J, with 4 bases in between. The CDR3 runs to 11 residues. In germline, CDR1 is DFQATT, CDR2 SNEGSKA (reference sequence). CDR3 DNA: TGCAGTGCTATCTACACAGATACGCAGTATTTT. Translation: CSAIYTDTQYF.

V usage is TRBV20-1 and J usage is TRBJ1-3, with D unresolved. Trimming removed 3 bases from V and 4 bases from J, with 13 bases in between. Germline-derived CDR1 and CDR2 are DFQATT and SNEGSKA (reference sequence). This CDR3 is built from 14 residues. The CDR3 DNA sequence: TGCAGTGCTAGTCCTCCCCTCGTGGGAAACACCATATATTTT. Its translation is CSASPPLVGNTIYF.

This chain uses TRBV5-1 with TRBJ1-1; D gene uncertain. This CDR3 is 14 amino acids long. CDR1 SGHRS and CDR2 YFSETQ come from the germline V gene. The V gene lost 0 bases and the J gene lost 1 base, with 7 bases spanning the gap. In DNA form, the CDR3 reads TGCGCCAGCAGCTTGGGTGGCGGGAACACTGAAGCTTTCTTT. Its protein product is CASSLGGGNTEAFF.

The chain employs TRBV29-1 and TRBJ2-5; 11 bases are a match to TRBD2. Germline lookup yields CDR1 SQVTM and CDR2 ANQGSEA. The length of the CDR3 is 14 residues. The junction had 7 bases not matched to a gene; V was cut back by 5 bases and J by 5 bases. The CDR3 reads CSVQLRLAGETQYF. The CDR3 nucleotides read TGCAGCGTTCAACTCAGACTAGCGGGGGAGACCCAGTACTTC.

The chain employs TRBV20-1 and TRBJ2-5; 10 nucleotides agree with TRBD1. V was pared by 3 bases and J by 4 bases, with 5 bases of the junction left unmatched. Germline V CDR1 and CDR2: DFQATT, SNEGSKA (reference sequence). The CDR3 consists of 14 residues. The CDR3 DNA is TGCAGTGCTAGTAATGACAGGGGGCGAGAGACCCAGTACTTC. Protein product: CSASNDRGRETQYF.

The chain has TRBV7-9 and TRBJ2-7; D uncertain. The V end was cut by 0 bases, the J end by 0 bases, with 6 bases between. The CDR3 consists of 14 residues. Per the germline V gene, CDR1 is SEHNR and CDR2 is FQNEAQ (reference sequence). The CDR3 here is CASSLAGSSYEQYF. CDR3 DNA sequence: TGTGCCAGCAGCTTAGCGGGCAGCTCCTACGAGCAGTACTTC. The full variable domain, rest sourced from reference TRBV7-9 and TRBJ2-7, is DTGVSQNPRHKITKRGQNVTFRCDPISEHNRLYWYRQTLGQGPEFLTYFQNEAQLEKSRLLSDRFSAERPKGSFSTLEIQRTEQGDSAMYLCASSLAGSSYEQYFGPGTRLTVT.

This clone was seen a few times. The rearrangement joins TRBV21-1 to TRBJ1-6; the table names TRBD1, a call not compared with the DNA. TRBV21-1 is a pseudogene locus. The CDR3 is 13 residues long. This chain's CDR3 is CARVRFYNSPLHF. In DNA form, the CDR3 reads TGTGCCAGGGTCAGGTTCTATAATTCACCCCTCCACTTT.

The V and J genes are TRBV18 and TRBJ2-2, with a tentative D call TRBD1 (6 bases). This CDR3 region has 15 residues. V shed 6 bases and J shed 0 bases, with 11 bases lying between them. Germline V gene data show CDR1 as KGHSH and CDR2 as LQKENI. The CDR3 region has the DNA TGTGCCAGCTCCCCCGGACAGTCGAACACCGGGGAGCTGTTTTTT. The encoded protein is CASSPGQSNTGELFF.

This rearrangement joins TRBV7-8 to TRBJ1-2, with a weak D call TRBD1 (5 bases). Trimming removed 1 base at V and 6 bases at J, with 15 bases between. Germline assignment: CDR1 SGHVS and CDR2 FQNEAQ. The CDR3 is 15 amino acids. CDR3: CASSLGSGGPHGYTF. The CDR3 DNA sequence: TGTGCCAGCAGCTTAGGTTCGGGGGGACCCCATGGCTACACCTTC.

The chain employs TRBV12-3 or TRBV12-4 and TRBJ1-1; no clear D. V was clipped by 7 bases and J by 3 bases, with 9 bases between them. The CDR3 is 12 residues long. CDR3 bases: TGTGCCAGCACCGACGGGTACACTGAAGCTTTCTTT. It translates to CASTDGYTEAFF.

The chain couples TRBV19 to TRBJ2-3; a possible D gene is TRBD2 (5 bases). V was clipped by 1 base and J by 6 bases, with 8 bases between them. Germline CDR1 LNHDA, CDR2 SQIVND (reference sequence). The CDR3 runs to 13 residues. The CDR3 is CASSIGPGDTQYF. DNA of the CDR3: TGTGCCAGTAGTATAGGGCCGGGGGATACGCAGTATTTT.

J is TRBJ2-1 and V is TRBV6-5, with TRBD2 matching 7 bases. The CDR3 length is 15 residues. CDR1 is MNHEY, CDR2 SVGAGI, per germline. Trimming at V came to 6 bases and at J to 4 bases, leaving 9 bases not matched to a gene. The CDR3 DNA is TGTGCCAGCAGAGGGAAAGCGGGGAATTACAATGAGCAGTTCTTC. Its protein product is CASRGKAGNYNEQFF.

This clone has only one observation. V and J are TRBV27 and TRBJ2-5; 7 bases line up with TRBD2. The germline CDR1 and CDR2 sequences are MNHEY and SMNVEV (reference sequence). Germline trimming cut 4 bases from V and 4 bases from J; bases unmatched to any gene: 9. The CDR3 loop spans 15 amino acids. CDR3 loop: CASSSSAGVGETQYF. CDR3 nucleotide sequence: TGTGCCAGCAGTTCCTCGGCGGGGGTAGGAGAGACCCAGTACTTC.